The clone carrying this T cell receptor (beta chain) was found a few times. This entry is derived from a study of cytomegalovirus exposure and HLA in healthy donors. PCR employed 60 Vbeta and 13 Jbeta primers. Using immunoSEQ multiplex PCR, the repertoire was profiled, and TCRdb retains in-frame clones only, with some absent. The sample lists about 130,000 clones, 70% to 80% occurring once. The germline V gene encodes CDR1 MGHRA and CDR2 YSYEKL. The CDR3 contains 14 residues. V gave up 1 base and J gave up 7 bases, with 10 bases separating them. The clonotype originates from a man aged 35 to 55 in good health and CMV-seropositive. Sequencing was carried out using PBMCs. The chain has TRBV4-1 and TRBJ2-2, with D hard to call. CDR3 nucleotides: TGCGCCAGCAGCCAAGTCCTTAGCTTCGGGGAGCTGTTTTTT. It translates to CASSQVLSFGELFF.